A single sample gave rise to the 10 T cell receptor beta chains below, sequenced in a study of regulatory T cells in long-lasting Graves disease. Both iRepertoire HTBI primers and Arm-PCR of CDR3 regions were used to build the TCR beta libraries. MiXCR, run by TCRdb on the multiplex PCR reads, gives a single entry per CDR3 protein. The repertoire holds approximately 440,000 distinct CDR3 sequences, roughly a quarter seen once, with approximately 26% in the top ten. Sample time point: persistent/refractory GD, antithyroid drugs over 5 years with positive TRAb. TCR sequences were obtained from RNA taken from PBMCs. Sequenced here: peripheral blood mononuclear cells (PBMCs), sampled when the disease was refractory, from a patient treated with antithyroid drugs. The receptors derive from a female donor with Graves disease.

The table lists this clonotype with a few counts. DNA of the CDR3: TGCAGTGCCAAACCGGCGGGACTCCAATACGAGCAGTACTTC. As protein: CSAKPAGLQYEQYF. V usage is TRBV20-1 and J usage is TRBJ2-7, with a possible D match to TRBD2 (6 bases). This CDR3 contains 14 residues. Germline V CDR1 and CDR2: DFQATT, SNEGSKA (reference sequence). The germline V and J ends were trimmed by 6 bases and 4 bases, with 19 bases remaining between them.

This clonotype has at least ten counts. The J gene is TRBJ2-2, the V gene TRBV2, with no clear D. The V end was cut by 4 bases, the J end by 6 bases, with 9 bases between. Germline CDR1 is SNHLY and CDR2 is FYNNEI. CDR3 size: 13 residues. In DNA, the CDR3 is TGTGCCAGCAGTGGTCAGGCGGCCGGGGAGCTGTTTTTT. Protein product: CASSGQAAGELFF. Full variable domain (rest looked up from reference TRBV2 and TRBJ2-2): EPEVTQTPSHQVTQMGQEVILRCVPISNHLYFYWYRQILGQKVEFLVSFYNNEISEKSEIFDDQFSVERPDGSNFTLKIRSTKLEDSAMYFCASSGQAAGELFFGEGSRLTVL.

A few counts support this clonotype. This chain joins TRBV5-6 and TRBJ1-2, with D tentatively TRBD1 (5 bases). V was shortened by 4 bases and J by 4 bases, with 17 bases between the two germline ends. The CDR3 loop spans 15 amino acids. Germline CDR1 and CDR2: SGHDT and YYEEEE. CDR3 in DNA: TGTGCCAGCAGCACCGGGACGGAAAGTCTCTATGGCTACACCTTC. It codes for CASSTGTESLYGYTF.

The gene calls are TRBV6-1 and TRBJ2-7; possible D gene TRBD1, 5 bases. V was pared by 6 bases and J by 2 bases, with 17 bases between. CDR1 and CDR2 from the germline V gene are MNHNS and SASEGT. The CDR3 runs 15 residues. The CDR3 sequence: CASSSAPGWAYEQYF. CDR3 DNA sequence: TGTGCCAGCAGCTCGGCCCCAGGGTGGGCCTACGAGCAGTACTTC.

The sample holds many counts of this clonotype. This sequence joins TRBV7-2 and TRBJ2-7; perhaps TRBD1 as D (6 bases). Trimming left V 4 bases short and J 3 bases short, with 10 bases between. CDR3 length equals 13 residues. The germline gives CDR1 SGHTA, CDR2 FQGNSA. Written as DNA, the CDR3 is TGTGCCAGCAGCTCTCAGGGGATCTACGAGCAGTACTTC. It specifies CASSSQGIYEQYF.

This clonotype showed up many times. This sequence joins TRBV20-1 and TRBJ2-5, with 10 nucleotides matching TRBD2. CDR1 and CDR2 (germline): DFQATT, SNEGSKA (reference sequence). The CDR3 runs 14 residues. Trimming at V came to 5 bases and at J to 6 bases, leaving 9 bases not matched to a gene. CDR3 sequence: CSAPSGRAVKTQYF. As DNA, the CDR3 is TGCAGTGCTCCCAGCGGGAGGGCCGTAAAGACCCAGTACTTC.

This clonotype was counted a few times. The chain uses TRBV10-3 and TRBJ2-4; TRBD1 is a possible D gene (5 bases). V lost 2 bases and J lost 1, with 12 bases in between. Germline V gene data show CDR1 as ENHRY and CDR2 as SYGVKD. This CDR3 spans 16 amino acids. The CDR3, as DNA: TGTGCCATCAGTGAGGGCCAGGGCAAGGCCAAAAACATTCAGTACTTC. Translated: CAISEGQGKAKNIQYF.

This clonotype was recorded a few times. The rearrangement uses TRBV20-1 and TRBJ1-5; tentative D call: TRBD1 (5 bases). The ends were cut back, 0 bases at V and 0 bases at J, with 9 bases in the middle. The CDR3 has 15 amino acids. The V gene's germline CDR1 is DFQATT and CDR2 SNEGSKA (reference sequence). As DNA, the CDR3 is TGCAGTGCTAGAGAGACAGCTAATAGCAATCAGCCCCAGCATTTT. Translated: CSARETANSNQPQHF.

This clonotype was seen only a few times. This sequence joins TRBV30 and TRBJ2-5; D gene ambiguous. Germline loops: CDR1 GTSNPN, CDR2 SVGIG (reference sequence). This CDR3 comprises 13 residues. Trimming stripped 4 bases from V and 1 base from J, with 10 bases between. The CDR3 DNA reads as TGTGCCTGGATCCCCGGGCTCCAAGAGACCCAGTACTTC. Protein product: CAWIPGLQETQYF.

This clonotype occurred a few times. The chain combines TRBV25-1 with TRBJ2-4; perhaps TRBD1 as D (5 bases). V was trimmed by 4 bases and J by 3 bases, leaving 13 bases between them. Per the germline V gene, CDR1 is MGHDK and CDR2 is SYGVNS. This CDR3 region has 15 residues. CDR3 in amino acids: CASSVTDDGKNIQYF. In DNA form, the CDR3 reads TGTGCCAGCAGTGTGACAGATGACGGCAAAAACATTCAGTACTTC. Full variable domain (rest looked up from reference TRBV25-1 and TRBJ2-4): EADIYQTPRYLVIGTGKKITLECSQTMGHDKMYWYQQDPGMELHLIHYSYGVNSTEKGDLSSESTVSRIRTEHFPLTLESARPSHTSQYLCASSVTDDGKNIQYFGAGTRLSVL.